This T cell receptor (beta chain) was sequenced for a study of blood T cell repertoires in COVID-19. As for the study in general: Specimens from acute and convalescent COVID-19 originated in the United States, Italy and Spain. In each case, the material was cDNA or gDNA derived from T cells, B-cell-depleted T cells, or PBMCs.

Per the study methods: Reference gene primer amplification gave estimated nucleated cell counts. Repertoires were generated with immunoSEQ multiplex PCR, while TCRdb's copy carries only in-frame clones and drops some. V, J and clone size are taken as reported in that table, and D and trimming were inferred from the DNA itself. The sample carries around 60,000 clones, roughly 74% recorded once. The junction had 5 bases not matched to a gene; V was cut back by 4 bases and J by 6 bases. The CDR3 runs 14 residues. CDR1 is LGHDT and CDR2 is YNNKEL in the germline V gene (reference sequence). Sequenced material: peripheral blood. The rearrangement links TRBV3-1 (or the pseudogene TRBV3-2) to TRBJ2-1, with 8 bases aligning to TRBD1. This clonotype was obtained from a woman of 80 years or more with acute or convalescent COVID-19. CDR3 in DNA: TGTGCCAGCAGCCCTCCCACAGGGGGCAATGAGCAGTTCTTC. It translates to CASSPPTGGNEQFF.